These T cell receptor beta chains were read from a single sample in a study of blood T cell repertoires in COVID-19. Sequencing was performed with immunoSEQ multiplex PCR; in TCRdb, only in-frame clones are kept and a portion is missing. The sample carries some 330,000 clones, about 92% recorded once. The sequencing sample was made of PBMCs or T cells enriched from blood (not recorded which). The receptors here all came from a woman between 25 and 40 years old who had recovered from COVID-19. The CDR3 runs from the conserved cysteine through the conserved F or W. A D gene is named only where the DNA matches it firmly. The listing skips clone size in some rows; elsewhere it reads once, few, many or a size class.

d_gene,v_gene,abundance,j_gene,CDR3aa,CDR3nt
TRBD1,TRBV5-4,-,TRBJ2-3,CASSLEGQGRRDTQYF,TGTGCCAGCAGCTTGGAGGGACAGGGGCGAAGAGATACGCAGTATTTT
TRBD1,TRBV3-1/TRBV3-2,-,TRBJ1-1,CASSLVRDRGRRTEAFF,TGTGCCAGCAGCCTCGTCCGGGACAGGGGGCGGCGAACTGAAGCTTTCTTT
TRBD1,TRBV9,-,TRBJ1-6,CASSGLGQADSPLHF,TGTGCCAGCAGCGGGTTGGGACAGGCGGATTCACCCCTCCACTTT
TRBD2,TRBV7-3,-,TRBJ2-3,CASSRTPPGLATDTQYF,TGTGCCAGCAGCCGAACCCCCCCAGGACTAGCAACAGATACGCAGTATTTT
-,TRBV7-8,-,TRBJ2-1,CASSMNRVLGNEQFF,TGTGCCAGCAGCATGAACAGGGTGTTGGGCAATGAGCAGTTCTTC
-,TRBV7-8,-,TRBJ2-7,CASSSTSGRSYEQYF,TGTGCCAGCAGCTCCACATCAGGGCGCTCCTACGAGCAGTACTTC
-,TRBV28,-,TRBJ1-4,CASSSQVNEKLFF,TGTGCCAGCAGTTCTCAGGTTAATGAAAAACTGTTTTTT
-,TRBV3-1/TRBV3-2,-,TRBJ1-3,CASSPHPRGSGNTIYF,TGTGCCAGCAGCCCCCATCCCAGGGGCTCTGGAAACACCATATATTTT
TRBD2,TRBV4-1,-,TRBJ2-1,CASSQGAGGSYNEQFF,TGCGCCAGCAGCCAAGGAGCGGGGGGCTCCTACAATGAGCAGTTCTTC
TRBD1,TRBV29-1,-,TRBJ2-2,CSVEGGQGAPGELFF,TGCAGCGTTGAAGGGGGACAGGGGGCTCCCGGGGAGCTGTTTTTT
-,TRBV6-5,-,TRBJ2-3,CASSYGLLTDTQYF,TGTGCCAGCAGTTACGGGCTCCTCACAGATACGCAGTATTTT
-,TRBV12-3/TRBV12-4,few,TRBJ2-7,CASSRADEQYF,TGTGCCAGCAGCCGCGCGGACGAGCAGTACTTC
-,TRBV4-3,-,TRBJ2-2,CASSQGVGTTGELFF,TGCGCCAGCAGCCAGGGGGTAGGGACTACCGGGGAGCTGTTTTTT
TRBD1,TRBV5-1,-,TRBJ2-7,CASSLGDSPSYEQYF,TGCGCCAGCAGCTTGGGGGACAGCCCATCCTACGAGCAGTACTTC
-,TRBV28,-,TRBJ1-1,CASSLITGRATEAFF,TGTGCCAGCAGTTTAATTACAGGTAGGGCCACTGAAGCTTTCTTT
-,TRBV29-1,-,TRBJ2-2,CSVLRGFGTGELFF,TGCAGCGTACTAAGGGGATTTGGCACCGGGGAGCTGTTTTTT
TRBD1,TRBV11-3,-,TRBJ1-6,CASSTGQPNSPLHF,TGTGCCAGCAGCACGGGACAGCCCAATTCACCCCTCCACTTT
TRBD1,TRBV5-6,-,TRBJ2-7,CASSLGGTGRYEQYF,TGTGCCAGCAGCTTGGGGGGGACAGGGAGATACGAGCAGTACTTC
-,TRBV4-1,-,TRBJ1-2,CASSQYPGGANYGYTF,TGCGCCAGCAGCCAATATCCCGGCGGTGCTAACTATGGCTACACCTTC
TRBD2,TRBV5-1,-,TRBJ2-3,CASSSLAGEMAQYF,TGCGCCAGCAGCTCTCTAGCGGGAGAAATGGCGCAGTATTTT
-,TRBV28,-,TRBJ1-4,CASSLAGVDEKLFF,TGTGCCAGCAGTTTGGCGGGGGTCGATGAAAAACTGTTTTTT
-,TRBV11-2,-,TRBJ1-2,CASSHLTGPRGYGYTF,TGTGCCAGCAGCCACCTCACAGGTCCCAGGGGCTATGGCTACACCTTC
TRBD1,TRBV11-1,-,TRBJ1-6,CASSLAFTGDSPLHF,TGTGCCAGCAGCTTAGCGTTCACAGGGGATTCACCCCTCCACTTT
TRBD1,TRBV6-5,-,TRBJ1-2,CASSYSGQGALGYTF,TGTGCCAGCAGTTACTCGGGACAGGGGGCGTTGGGCTACACCTTC
-,TRBV18,-,TRBJ1-3,CASSPLEALTSGNTIYF,TGTGCCAGCTCACCACTGGAGGCGCTCACCTCTGGAAACACCATATATTTT
TRBD2,TRBV27,-,TRBJ2-1,CASSMGTSGYNEQFF,TGTGCCAGCAGTATGGGGACTAGCGGCTACAATGAGCAGTTCTTC
TRBD1,TRBV11-2,-,TRBJ2-3,CASRRQGGTDTQYF,TGTGCCAGCAGGAGACAGGGAGGCACAGATACGCAGTATTTT
-,TRBV12-3/TRBV12-4,-,TRBJ1-5,CASSPRPGGPQHF,TGTGCCAGCAGCCCCAGGCCCGGAGGGCCCCAGCATTTT
-,TRBV7-8,once,TRBJ1-4,CASSLRGHGANEKLFF,TGTGCCAGCAGCTTACGCGGTCACGGTGCTAATGAAAAACTGTTTTTT
-,TRBV5-1,-,TRBJ2-1,CASSFGELEEQFF,TGCGCCAGCAGCTTCGGGGAGCTGGAGGAGCAGTTCTTC
-,TRBV5-1,-,TRBJ1-2,CASSKDSYGYTF,TGCGCCAGCAGCAAGGACAGCTATGGCTACACCTTC
TRBD1,TRBV27,-,TRBJ1-1,CASSYTGGNTEAFF,TGTGCCAGCTCCTATACAGGGGGGAACACTGAAGCTTTCTTT
TRBD2,TRBV5-4,once,TRBJ2-3,CASSLTGTSGGNADTQYF,TGTGCCAGCAGCTTAACCGGGACTAGCGGGGGCAACGCAGATACGCAGTATTTT
-,TRBV25-1,-,TRBJ2-1,CASQALATGIGEQFF,TGTGCCAGCCAGGCTCTAGCGACGGGCATTGGGGAGCAGTTCTTC
-,TRBV19,-,TRBJ1-2,CASSPTGHANYGYTF,TGTGCCAGTAGTCCCACGGGACACGCTAACTATGGCTACACCTTC
TRBD1,TRBV5-5,-,TRBJ1-1,CASSPDRGGTEAFF,TGTGCCAGCAGCCCCGACAGGGGAGGCACTGAAGCTTTCTTT
TRBD1,TRBV19,few,TRBJ1-5,CASSTRDRDGIQPQHF,TGTGCCAGTAGTACCCGGGACAGGGATGGTATACAGCCCCAGCATTTT
-,TRBV4-2,-,TRBJ1-1,CASSPTPGENTEAFF,TGTGCCAGCAGCCCGACCCCCGGGGAGAACACTGAAGCTTTCTTT
-,TRBV30,-,TRBJ1-5,CAWSAGANQPQHF,TGTGCCTGGAGTGCGGGAGCAAATCAGCCCCAGCATTTT
-,TRBV24-1,-,TRBJ1-5,CATSETGHSAQHF,TGTGCCACCAGTGAAACTGGACATTCTGCCCAGCATTTT
-,TRBV4-3,-,TRBJ2-3,CASSQDRFTDTQYF,TGCGCCAGCAGCCAAGATCGTTTCACAGATACGCAGTATTTT
-,TRBV11-2,-,TRBJ1-5,CASSLWGSNQPQHF,TGTGCCAGCAGCTTATGGGGCAGCAATCAGCCCCAGCATTTT
TRBD1,TRBV5-4,-,TRBJ1-2,CASSPRQGVYGYTF,TGTGCCAGCAGCCCAAGACAGGGTGTCTATGGCTACACCTTC
-,TRBV28,-,TRBJ1-3,CASTLNSGNTIYF,TGTGCCAGTACACTAAACTCTGGAAACACCATATATTTT
-,TRBV2,-,TRBJ2-1,CASRTDRGGNEQFF,TGTGCCAGCAGGACCGATAGAGGGGGCAATGAGCAGTTCTTC
TRBD1,TRBV28,-,TRBJ1-5,CASSPDRGRFGGNQPQHF,TGTGCCAGCAGCCCCGACAGGGGCCGGTTCGGTGGCAATCAGCCCCAGCATTTT
TRBD2,TRBV28,-,TRBJ2-1,CASSFETSGGNEQFF,TGTGCCAGCAGTTTCGAGACTAGCGGGGGCAATGAGCAGTTCTTC
TRBD1,TRBV30,-,TRBJ1-5,CAWSASGGEQPQHF,TGTGCCTGGAGTGCTTCAGGGGGAGAGCAGCCCCAGCATTTT
-,TRBV30,-,TRBJ2-3,CAWSTGSTDTQYF,TGTGCCTGGAGTACGGGTAGCACAGATACGCAGTATTTT
-,TRBV4-3,-,TRBJ2-2,CASSQAGFTGELFF,TGCGCCAGCAGCCAAGCAGGGTTCACCGGGGAGCTGTTTTTT
-,TRBV4-1,-,TRBJ2-1,CASSQGPYTNEQFF,TGCGCCAGCAGCCAAGGGCCTTATACCAATGAGCAGTTCTTC
-,TRBV5-4,-,TRBJ2-7,CASSLQGISEQYF,TGTGCCAGCAGCCTCCAGGGTATCTCCGAGCAGTACTTC
-,TRBV3-1/TRBV3-2,-,TRBJ1-6,CASSQGGSNNSPLHF,TGTGCCAGCAGCCAAGGAGGGTCGAATAATTCACCCCTCCACTTT
-,TRBV5-1,-,TRBJ2-5,CASSSIGGQETQYF,TGCGCCAGCAGCTCAATAGGAGGGCAAGAGACCCAGTACTTC